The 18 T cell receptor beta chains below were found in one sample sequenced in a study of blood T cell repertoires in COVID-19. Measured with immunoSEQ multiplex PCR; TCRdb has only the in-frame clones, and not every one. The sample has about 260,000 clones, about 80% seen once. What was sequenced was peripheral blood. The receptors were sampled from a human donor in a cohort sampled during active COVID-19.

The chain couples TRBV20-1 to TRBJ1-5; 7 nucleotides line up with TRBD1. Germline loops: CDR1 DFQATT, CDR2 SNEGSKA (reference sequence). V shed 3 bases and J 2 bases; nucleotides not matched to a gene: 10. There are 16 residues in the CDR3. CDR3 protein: CSASRQGRKGNQPQHF. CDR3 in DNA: TGCAGTGCTAGTAGACAGGGAAGAAAGGGCAATCAGCCCCAGCATTTT.

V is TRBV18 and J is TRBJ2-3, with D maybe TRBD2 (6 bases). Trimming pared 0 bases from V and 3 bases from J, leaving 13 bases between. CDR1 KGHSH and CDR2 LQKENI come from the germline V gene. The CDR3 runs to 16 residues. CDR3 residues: CASSPPGVRDTDTQYF. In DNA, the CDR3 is TGTGCCAGCTCACCACCCGGAGTGCGGGATACAGATACGCAGTATTTT. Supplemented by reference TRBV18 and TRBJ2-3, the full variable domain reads NAGVMQNPRHLVRRRGQEARLRCSPMKGHSHVYWYRQLPEEGLKFMVYLQKENIIDESGMPKERFSAEFPKEGPSILRIQQVVRGDSAAYFCASSPPGVRDTDTQYFGPGTRLTVL.

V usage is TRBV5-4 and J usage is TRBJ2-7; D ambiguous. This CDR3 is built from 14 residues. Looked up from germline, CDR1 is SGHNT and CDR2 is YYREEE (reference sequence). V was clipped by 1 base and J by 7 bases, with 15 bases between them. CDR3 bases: TGTGCCAGCAGCTTGAATCCTGTACCGCGGGAGCAGTACTTC. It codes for CASSLNPVPREQYF.

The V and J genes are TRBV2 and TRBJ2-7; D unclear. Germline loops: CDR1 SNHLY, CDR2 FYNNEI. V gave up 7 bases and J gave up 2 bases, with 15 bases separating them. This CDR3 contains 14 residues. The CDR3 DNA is TGTGCCAGCAACCGTCCCTATGAACCCTACGAGCAGTACTTC. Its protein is CASNRPYEPYEQYF.

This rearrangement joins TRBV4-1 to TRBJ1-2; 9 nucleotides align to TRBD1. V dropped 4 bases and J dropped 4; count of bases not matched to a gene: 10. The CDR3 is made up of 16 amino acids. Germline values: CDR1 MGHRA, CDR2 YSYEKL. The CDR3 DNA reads TGCGCCAGCAGCCTAGGTACAGGGGGCGTAATCTATGGCTACACCTTC. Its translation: CASSLGTGGVIYGYTF.

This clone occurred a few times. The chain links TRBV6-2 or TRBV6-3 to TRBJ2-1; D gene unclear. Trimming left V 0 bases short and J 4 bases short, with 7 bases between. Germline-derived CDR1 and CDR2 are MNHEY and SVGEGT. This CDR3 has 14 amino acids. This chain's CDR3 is CASSYSITYNEQFF. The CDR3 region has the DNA TGTGCCAGCAGTTACTCGATCACTTACAATGAGCAGTTCTTC.

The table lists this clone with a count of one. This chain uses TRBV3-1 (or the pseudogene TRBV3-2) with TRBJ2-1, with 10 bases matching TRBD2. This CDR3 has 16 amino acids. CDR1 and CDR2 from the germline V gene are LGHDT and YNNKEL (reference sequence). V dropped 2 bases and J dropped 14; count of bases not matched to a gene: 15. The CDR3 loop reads CASSQYSTASGSGEFF. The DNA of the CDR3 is TGTGCCAGCAGCCAATACAGTACGGCTAGCGGGAGCGGGGAGTTCTTC.

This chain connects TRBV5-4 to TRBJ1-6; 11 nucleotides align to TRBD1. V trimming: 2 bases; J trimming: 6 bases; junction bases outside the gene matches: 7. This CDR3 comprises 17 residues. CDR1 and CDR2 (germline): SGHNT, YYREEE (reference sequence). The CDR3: CASSLLSGTGGNSPLHF. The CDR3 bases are TGTGCCAGCAGCTTATTATCCGGGACAGGGGGTAATTCACCCCTCCACTTT.

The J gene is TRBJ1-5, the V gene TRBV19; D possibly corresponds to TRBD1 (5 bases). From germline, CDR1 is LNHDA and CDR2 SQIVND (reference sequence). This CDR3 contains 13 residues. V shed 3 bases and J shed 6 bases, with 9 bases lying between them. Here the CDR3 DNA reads TGTGCCAGTAGTATCCAGGGCGGTCAGCCCCAGCATTTT. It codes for CASSIQGGQPQHF.

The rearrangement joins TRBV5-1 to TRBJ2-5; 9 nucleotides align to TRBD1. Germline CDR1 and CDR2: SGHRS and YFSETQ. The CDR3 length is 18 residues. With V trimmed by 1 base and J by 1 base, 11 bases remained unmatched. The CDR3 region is CASSLRETGGFGQETQYF. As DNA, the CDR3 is TGCGCCAGCAGCTTGAGGGAGACAGGGGGTTTCGGCCAAGAGACCCAGTACTTC.

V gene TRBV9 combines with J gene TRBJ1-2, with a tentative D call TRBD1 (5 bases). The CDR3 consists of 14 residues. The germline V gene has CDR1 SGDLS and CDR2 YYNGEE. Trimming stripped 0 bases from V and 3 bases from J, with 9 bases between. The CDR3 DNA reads TGTGCCAGCAGCGTAGGGGGGGGAGACTATGGCTACACCTTC. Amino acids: CASSVGGGDYGYTF.

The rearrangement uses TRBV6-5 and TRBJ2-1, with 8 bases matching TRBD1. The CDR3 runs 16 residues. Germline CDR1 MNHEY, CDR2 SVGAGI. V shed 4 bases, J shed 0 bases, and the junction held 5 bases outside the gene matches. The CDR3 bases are TGTGCCAGCAGTTTTACCGGACAGGGCTCCTACAATGAGCAGTTCTTC. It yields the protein CASSFTGQGSYNEQFF.

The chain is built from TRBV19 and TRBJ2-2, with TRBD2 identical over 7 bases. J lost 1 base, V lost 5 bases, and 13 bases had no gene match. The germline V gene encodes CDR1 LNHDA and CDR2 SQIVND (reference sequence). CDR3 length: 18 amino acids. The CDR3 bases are TGTGCCAGTAGTGTCTTAAGGGGCGGGAGAAGGAACACCGGGGAGCTGTTTTTT. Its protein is CASSVLRGGRRNTGELFF.

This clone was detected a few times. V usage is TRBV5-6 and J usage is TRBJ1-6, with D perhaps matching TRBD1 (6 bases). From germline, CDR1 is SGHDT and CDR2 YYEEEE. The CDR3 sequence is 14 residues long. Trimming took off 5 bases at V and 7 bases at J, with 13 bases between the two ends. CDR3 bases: TGTGCCAGCAGTATGGACAGACAAAATTCACCCCTCCACTTT. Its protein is CASSMDRQNSPLHF.

This CDR3 is CASSLAQGLGSPYNEQFF. The CDR3 bases are TGTGCCAGCAGTTTAGCACAGGGGTTGGGGTCCCCCTACAATGAGCAGTTCTTC. The V call is TRBV27, the J call TRBJ2-1; the match to TRBD1 covers 7 bases. The J segment lost 2 bases and the V segment lost 2 bases, leaving 12 bases of the junction unmatched. The germline V gene has CDR1 MNHEY and CDR2 SMNVEV (reference sequence). This CDR3 has 18 amino acids.

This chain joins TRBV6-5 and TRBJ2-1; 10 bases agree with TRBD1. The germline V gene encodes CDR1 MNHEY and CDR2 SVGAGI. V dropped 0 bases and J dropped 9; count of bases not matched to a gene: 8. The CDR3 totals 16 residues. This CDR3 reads CASSYSGDRGRSEQFF. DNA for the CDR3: TGTGCCAGCAGTTACTCCGGGGACAGGGGTCGGAGTGAGCAGTTCTTC.

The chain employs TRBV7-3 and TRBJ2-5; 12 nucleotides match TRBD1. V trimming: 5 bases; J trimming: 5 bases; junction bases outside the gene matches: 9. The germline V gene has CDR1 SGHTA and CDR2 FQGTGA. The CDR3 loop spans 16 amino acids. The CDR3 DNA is TGTGCCAGCAGCCTCTTGGGACAGGGGGCGGGCGAGACCCAGTACTTC. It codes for CASSLLGQGAGETQYF.

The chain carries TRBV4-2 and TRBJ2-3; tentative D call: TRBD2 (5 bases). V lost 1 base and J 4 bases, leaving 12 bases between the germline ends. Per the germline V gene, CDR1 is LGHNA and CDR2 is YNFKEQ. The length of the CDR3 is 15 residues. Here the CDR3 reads CASSQGLAEPDTQYF. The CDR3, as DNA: TGTGCCAGCAGCCAAGGGCTAGCAGAGCCAGATACGCAGTATTTT.